A selection of T cell receptor beta chains follows, all from one sample in a study of cytomegalovirus exposure and HLA in healthy donors. Sequencing used immunoSEQ multiplex PCR; TCRdb keeps in-frame clones, though not all of them. The repertoire consists of some 120,000 clones, with 74% occurring once and the leading ten covering approximately 4.4%. Sequenced sample: PBMCs. Every receptor here comes from a man aged 25-45 years in good health and CMV-seropositive. CDR3s include the opening cysteine and the closing phenylalanine or tryptophan. The D gene is left open where the match is weak. For some rows the clone size is stated as once, few or many, or as a class when expanded; others skip it.

d_call j_call clone_size v_call cdr3_aa cdr3_nt
TRBD2 TRBJ2-7 NA TRBV5-1 CASSLTSGASYEQYF TGCGCCAGCAGCTTGACCAGCGGGGCCTCCTACGAGCAGTACTTC
TRBD2 TRBJ2-2 once TRBV11-2 CASSRGEGWTGELFF TGTGCCAGCAGCCGGGGGGAGGGGTGGACCGGGGAGCTGTTTTTT
NA TRBJ2-5 NA TRBV11-2 CASSLVPSPQETQYF TGTGCCAGCAGCTTAGTTCCTAGCCCCCAAGAGACCCAGTACTTC
TRBD2 TRBJ2-5 NA TRBV5-1 CASSLVVAGGKTQYF TGCGCCAGCAGCTTGGTAGTAGCGGGGGGTAAGACCCAGTACTTC
TRBD1 TRBJ1-5 few TRBV6-1 CASRGTGDGQPQHF TGTGCCAGCAGGGGGACAGGGGATGGTCAGCCCCAGCATTTT
NA TRBJ2-3 NA TRBV7-9 CASSSYPIASYSTDTQYF TGTGCCAGCAGCTCCTACCCCATAGCCTCCTATAGCACAGATACGCAGTATTTT
NA TRBJ1-6 NA TRBV30 CAWAGRSSPLHF TGTGCCTGGGCGGGGAGGAGTTCACCCCTCCACTTT
TRBD1 TRBJ1-6 NA TRBV15 CATSTGQGRSPLHF TGTGCCACCAGCACCGGACAGGGGCGCTCACCCCTCCACTTT
TRBD1 TRBJ1-2 NA TRBV10-1 CASSESVEPGGEGYPF TGCGCCAGCAGTGAGTCAGTTGAACCAGGGGGAGAGGGCTACCCCTTC
TRBD1 TRBJ1-4 NA TRBV7-2 CASSGGTGGGEKLFF TGTGCCAGCAGCGGGGGGACAGGGGGCGGTGAAAAACTGTTTTTT
TRBD1 TRBJ1-4 NA TRBV19 CASSTGQGNINEKLFF TGTGCCAGTAGTACAGGACAGGGTAACATTAATGAAAAACTGTTTTTT
NA TRBJ1-4 few TRBV6-1 CASSEQPRGGSEKLFF TGTGCCAGCAGTGAACAACCCCGTGGGGGGAGTGAAAAACTGTTTTTT
TRBD2 TRBJ2-5 NA TRBV2 CASSGLAGVRETQYF TGTGCCAGCAGTGGACTAGCGGGGGTTAGGGAGACCCAGTACTTC
TRBD1 TRBJ1-1 NA TRBV27 CASSFLGQVFEAFF TGTGCCAGCAGTTTTCTGGGACAGGTTTTTGAAGCTTTCTTT
NA TRBJ2-7 few TRBV5-6 CASTNDPAEPGSEQYF TGTGCCAGCACCAACGACCCCGCGGAACCGGGATCCGAGCAGTACTTC
NA TRBJ1-3 NA TRBV2 CASSAGGISGNTIYF TGTGCCAGCAGTGCTGGGGGGATCTCTGGAAACACCATATATTTT
TRBD2 TRBJ2-2 NA TRBV6-4 CASSYDSGENTGELFF TGTGCCAGCAGTTACGATAGCGGGGAGAACACCGGGGAGCTGTTTTTT
TRBD2 TRBJ2-5 few TRBV4-2 CASSRTSGGETQYF TGTGCCAGCAGCCGGACTAGCGGGGGGGAGACCCAGTACTTC
NA TRBJ1-2 NA TRBV7-9 CASSLRHRVNGYPF TGTGCCAGCAGCTTAAGACACAGGGTCAATGGCTACCCCTTC
TRBD1 TRBJ2-7 NA TRBV2 CASSAGQVPTYEQYF TGTGCCAGCAGCGCGGGACAGGTCCCCACCTACGAGCAGTACTTC
TRBD2 TRBJ2-3 NA TRBV4-1 CASSQRGASGGMDTQYF TGCGCCAGCAGCCAAAGGGGGGCTAGCGGGGGGATGGATACGCAGTATTTT
TRBD1 TRBJ2-1 NA TRBV2 CASSLRDSYNEQFF TGTGCCAGCAGTCTCCGGGACAGCTACAATGAGCAGTTCTTC
TRBD2 TRBJ2-5 NA TRBV9 CASSTFSGGAEETQYF TGTGCCAGCAGCACCTTTAGCGGGGGGGCCGAAGAGACCCAGTACTTC
NA TRBJ2-7 NA TRBV5-4 CASSSQNRDEQYF TGTGCCAGCAGCTCGCAAAACAGGGACGAGCAGTACTTC
NA TRBJ1-3 few TRBV6-5 CASSLQGGNTIYF TGTGCCAGCAGCCTGCAGGGCGGAAACACCATATATTTT
TRBD1 TRBJ2-4 once TRBV19 CASNLEWTGFANIQYF TGTGCCAGTAATCTAGAATGGACAGGGTTTGCCAACATTCAGTACTTC
TRBD1 TRBJ1-5 NA TRBV7-9 CASSLAKTGNNQPQHF TGTGCCAGCAGCTTAGCTAAGACAGGGAACAATCAGCCCCAGCATTTT
NA TRBJ2-1 NA TRBV5-1 CASSLSRGNEQFF TGCGCCAGCAGCTTATCGAGGGGGAATGAGCAGTTCTTC
NA TRBJ1-4 NA TRBV7-2 CASSLPGRGGEKLFF TGTGCCAGCAGCCTACCAGGGCGGGGTGGTGAAAAACTGTTTTTT